The 20 T cell receptor beta chains listed next were all sequenced from one sample in a study of blood T cell repertoires in COVID-19 (dated by TCRdb to about 2020). The library was produced with the immunoSEQ multiplex PCR assay. This is the immuneACCESS table as TCRdb keeps it, with only in-frame sequences that have V and J called. A part of the clones is gone; compared with another copy, unresolved V genes explain less than half, and the rest is unexplained. Within this sample are around 290,000 clones, with 90% to 95% of them counted one time only. The ten biggest clones cover about 2.2% of the sample. Specimen: peripheral blood. These receptors originate from a woman aged 25 to 45 with COVID-19, enrolled during active disease.

The chain has TRBV13 and TRBJ1-1, with D tentatively TRBD1 (6 bases). This CDR3 has 11 residues. V dropped 5 bases and J dropped 8 bases, with 9 bases sitting between them. Germline assignment: CDR1 PRHDT and CDR2 FYEKMQ (reference sequence). The DNA for the CDR3 is TGTGCCAGCAGCCCAGGGACAGAAGCTTTCTTT. It specifies CASSPGTEAFF.

The chain is built from TRBV10-3 and TRBJ1-2; D not certain. Germline-derived CDR1 and CDR2 are ENHRY and SYGVKD. The CDR3 has 14 residues. V gave up 2 bases and J gave up 9 bases, with 16 bases separating them. The CDR3 DNA sequence: TGTGCCATCAGTGAGGAGCCGCGGGGAGGCAGCTACACCTTC. This codes for CAISEEPRGGSYTF.

This rearrangement joins TRBV14 to TRBJ2-3; TRBD2 matches at 8 bases. This CDR3 spans 16 amino acids. V lost 5 bases to trimming and J lost 9 bases; unmatched junction nucleotides: 16. Germline V gene data show CDR1 as SGHDN and CDR2 as FVKESK. The CDR3 DNA is TGTGCCAGCAGCTACCGCGGAGGAGCGGGAGTCGGAACGCAGTATTTT. This translates into CASSYRGGAGVGTQYF.

V usage is TRBV6-5 and J usage is TRBJ2-7; a possible D gene is TRBD2 (6 bases). This CDR3 is built from 15 residues. Looked up from germline, CDR1 is MNHEY and CDR2 is SVGAGI. With 8 bases removed from V and 7 bases from J, the gap between germline ends came to 24 bases. Here the CDR3 DNA reads TGTGCCAGCGCACCCCAACTAGCCGGAGGGATGGAGCAGTACTTC. Its translation is CASAPQLAGGMEQYF.

This rearrangement joins TRBV18 to TRBJ2-7; 10 bases map to TRBD2. The CDR3 extends over 17 amino acids. The germline CDR1 and CDR2 sequences are KGHSH and LQKENI. Unmatched junction bases numbered 11, after V lost 1 base and J lost 5 bases. CDR3 protein: CASSPQEKLAGIHEQYF. The CDR3 DNA follows: TGTGCCAGCTCACCACAGGAAAAACTAGCGGGGATACACGAGCAGTACTTC.

The chain joins TRBV5-1 to TRBJ1-4; 8 bases are shared with TRBD1. This CDR3 is 14 amino acids long. Germline CDR1 reads SGHRS; CDR2 reads YFSETQ. After removal of 2 bases from V and 6 bases from J, the junction contained 3 bases not matched to a gene. The CDR3 is CASSLGQGYEKLFF. CDR3 in DNA: TGCGCCAGCAGCTTAGGACAGGGTTATGAAAAACTGTTTTTT.

This clone has a single count. The CDR3 sequence: CASRSEANTGELFF. CDR3 DNA sequence: TGTGCCAGCAGGTCGGAGGCGAACACCGGGGAGCTGTTTTTT. The chain links TRBV2 to TRBJ2-2; TRBD2 might be the D (5 bases). The germline V gene encodes CDR1 SNHLY and CDR2 FYNNEI. The ends were cut back, 6 bases at V and 0 bases at J, with 8 bases in the middle. The CDR3 runs to 14 residues.

The chain recombines TRBV27 with TRBJ1-2; 9 bases map to TRBD1. The CDR3 covers 15 residues. The V segment lost 5 bases and the J segment 8 bases; nucleotides outside the gene matches: 12. Per germline, CDR1 MNHEY and CDR2 SMNVEV (reference sequence). The CDR3, as DNA: TGTGCCAGCAGTCCAGCAGGGACAGGGAATCGAGGCTACACCTTC. This encodes CASSPAGTGNRGYTF.

V usage is TRBV28 and J usage is TRBJ2-2; 12 bases line up with TRBD2. The ends lost 7 bases at V and 5 bases at J; junction bases unmatched: 14. CDR1 MDHEN and CDR2 SYDVKM come from the germline V gene. The CDR3 is 18 amino acids. The CDR3 loop reads CASTHPGLAGGPTGELFF. The CDR3 DNA follows: TGTGCCAGCACCCATCCCGGTCTAGCGGGAGGGCCGACCGGGGAGCTGTTTTTT. Based on the CDR3 plus reference TRBV28 and TRBJ2-2, the full variable domain is DVKVTQSSRYLVKRTGEKVFLECVQDMDHENMFWYRQDPGLGLRLIYFSYDVKMKEKGDIPEGYSVSREKKERFSLILESASTNQTSMYLCASTHPGLAGGPTGELFFGEGSRLTVL.

The gene calls are TRBV19 and TRBJ2-3; 13 bases map to TRBD2. The junction had 5 bases not matched to a gene; V was cut back by 3 bases and J by 5 bases. This CDR3 contains 16 residues. Germline loops: CDR1 LNHDA, CDR2 SQIVND (reference sequence). CDR3 protein: CASSIGLAGAGDTQYF. The DNA for the CDR3 is TGTGCCAGTAGTATTGGACTAGCGGGAGCGGGAGATACGCAGTATTTT.

The chain employs TRBV7-8 and TRBJ2-7; D perhaps matches TRBD2 (5 bases). Germline-derived CDR1 and CDR2 are SGHVS and FQNEAQ. This CDR3 is 13 amino acids long. The V and J ends lost 6 bases and 2 bases respectively, with 11 bases between them. The CDR3 here is CASRWRATYEQYF. In DNA form, the CDR3 reads TGTGCCAGCAGGTGGCGGGCAACCTACGAGCAGTACTTC.

This chain links TRBV9 with TRBJ2-2; the D is unclear. Germline values: CDR1 SGDLS, CDR2 YYNGEE. Deletions cut 0 bases from V and 6 bases from J, with 9 bases between. The CDR3 is 14 residues long. In DNA, the CDR3 is TGTGCCAGCAGCGTAGCTCAACGGGCCGGGGAGCTGTTTTTT. This sequence encodes CASSVAQRAGELFF.

The V and J genes are TRBV27 and TRBJ1-1; 8 bases line up with TRBD1. J gave up 6 bases and V 5 bases, and 20 bases lay outside the gene matches. CDR3 length: 18 residues. Per germline, CDR1 MNHEY and CDR2 SMNVEV (reference sequence). This CDR3 reads CASSPLAGGKVVRAEAFF. In DNA form, the CDR3 reads TGTGCCAGCAGTCCGCTCGCAGGGGGCAAGGTTGTAAGGGCTGAAGCTTTCTTT.

The rearrangement uses TRBV10-1 and TRBJ1-6; tentatively, D is TRBD1 (6 bases). Trimming shortened V by 5 bases and J by 7 bases, and 12 bases separated the two germline ends. Germline V gives CDR1 WNHNN, CDR2 SYGVQD (reference sequence). There are 14 residues in the CDR3. The CDR3: CASSTGQTNSPLHF. In DNA form, the CDR3 reads TGCGCCAGCAGTACTGGACAGACGAATTCACCCCTCCACTTT.

The chain links TRBV10-2 to TRBJ2-7; TRBD1 matches 10 bases. The CDR3 covers 14 residues. Germline-derived CDR1 and CDR2 are WSHSY and SAAADI. J lost 2 bases, V lost 5 bases, and 3 bases had no gene match. The CDR3 DNA reads as TGCGCCAGCAGTTACGGACAGGGGGCCTACGAGCAGTACTTC. Its translation: CASSYGQGAYEQYF.

The chain uses TRBV19 and TRBJ2-7, with unresolved D. The CDR3 sequence is 13 residues long. V lost 3 bases and J 3 bases, leaving 9 bases between the germline ends. Germline V gene lookup returns CDR1 LNHDA and CDR2 SQIVND (reference sequence). The CDR3, as DNA: TGTGCCAGTAGTATTTCCTATAACTACGAGCAGTACTTC. It is translated as CASSISYNYEQYF. The complete variable domain, with remaining parts taken from reference TRBV19 and TRBJ2-7, reads DGGITQSPKYLFRKEGQNVTLSCEQNLNHDAMYWYRQDPGQGLRLIYYSQIVNDFQKGDIAEGYSVSREKKESFPLTVTSAQKNPTAFYLCASSISYNYEQYFGPGTRLTVT.

The CDR3 loop reads CASSLGRRADTQYF. Written as DNA, the CDR3 is TGTGCCAGCAGTCTCGGACGGAGGGCAGATACGCAGTATTTT. The rearrangement joins TRBV28 to TRBJ2-3, with D possibly being TRBD2 (6 bases). The CDR3 runs to 14 residues. CDR1 and CDR2 (germline): MDHEN, SYDVKM. Trimming took 5 bases from V and 4 from J, leaving 13 bases between them. Filled out from reference TRBV28 and TRBJ2-3, the complete variable domain reads DVKVTQSSRYLVKRTGEKVFLECVQDMDHENMFWYRQDPGLGLRLIYFSYDVKMKEKGDIPEGYSVSREKKERFSLILESASTNQTSMYLCASSLGRRADTQYFGPGTRLTVL.

This chain connects TRBV5-1 to TRBJ2-7; 8 bases are a match to TRBD2. With V trimmed by 5 bases and J by 2 bases, 3 bases remained unmatched. This CDR3 is built from 13 residues. CDR1 and CDR2 (germline): SGHRS, YFSETQ. The chain's CDR3 is CASRTSGAYEQYF. DNA for the CDR3: TGCGCCAGCAGAACTAGCGGTGCCTACGAGCAGTACTTC.

The genes are TRBV10-1 and TRBJ1-6; weak D call: TRBD1 (5 bases). V lost 5 bases and J 7 bases, leaving 9 bases between the germline ends. CDR1 and CDR2 (germline): WNHNN, SYGVQD (reference sequence). This CDR3 region has 13 residues. CDR3: CASSSGGNSPLHF. CDR3 bases: TGCGCCAGCAGTTCCGGGGGAAATTCACCCCTCCACTTT.

This clone has a single count. This chain joins TRBV24-1 and TRBJ2-2; perhaps TRBD2 as D (6 bases). The CDR3 covers 17 residues. Trimming left V 1 base short and J 1 base short, with 12 bases between. Germline V gene data show CDR1 as KGHDR and CDR2 as SFDVKD. CDR3 protein: CATSDLHGSLNTGELFF. The CDR3 nucleotides are TGTGCCACCAGTGATTTACACGGGAGCTTGAACACCGGGGAGCTGTTTTTT.